Presented here are 3 T cell receptor beta chains from one specimen sequenced in a study of blood T cell repertoires in COVID-19. Only in-frame clones appear in the TCRdb table, and some are missing; sequencing was by immunoSEQ multiplex PCR. The top ten clones hold roughly 10% of a sample with 150,000 to 200,000 clones, under 90% of them seen once. The sequenced sample consisted of peripheral blood. The receptors derive from a woman older than 75 with active or convalescent COVID-19.

The CDR3 DNA sequence: TGCGCCAGCAGCTCCGGACTTTCAGATACGCAGTATTTT. It codes for CASSSGLSDTQYF. This chain uses TRBV5-1 with TRBJ2-3, with a weak D call TRBD2 (5 bases). V dropped 3 bases and J dropped 4 bases, with 9 bases sitting between them. The CDR3 is 13 residues long. Germline CDR1 is SGHRS and CDR2 is YFSETQ.

This CDR3 is CASSLGQGVYEQYF. CDR3 coding DNA: TGTGCCAGCAGCTTGGGACAGGGGGTTTACGAGCAGTACTTC. V gene TRBV7-2 combines with J gene TRBJ2-7; 11 bases match TRBD1. Per germline, CDR1 SGHTA and CDR2 FQGNSA. J lost 4 bases, V lost 3 bases, and 2 bases had no gene match. The CDR3 has 14 amino acids.

The chain combines TRBV15 with TRBJ2-6; no firm D call. Germline V CDR1 and CDR2: LNHNV, YYDKDF (reference sequence). This CDR3 contains 16 residues. V gave up 0 bases and J gave up 4 bases, with 10 bases separating them. CDR3 nucleotide sequence: TGTGCCACCAGCAGAGATAGGAGTTCGGGGGCCAACGTCCTGACTTTC. Translation gives CATSRDRSSGANVLTF.